These 10 T cell receptor beta chains share one sample of origin, sequenced in a study of cytomegalovirus exposure and HLA in healthy donors. The PCR contained 60 Vbeta and 13 Jbeta primers. The repertoire was sequenced with immunoSEQ multiplex PCR; TCRdb's copy has only in-frame clones and lacks some. The sample contains approximately 100,000 clones, 60% to 85% of which appear only once. Source material: PBMCs. The origin of the receptors is a middle-aged woman in good health and CMV-seropositive.

The chain carries TRBV5-1 and TRBJ1-1; no definite D call. V dropped 8 bases and J dropped 3 bases, with 14 bases sitting between them. There are 13 residues in the CDR3. CDR1 SGHRS and CDR2 YFSETQ come from the germline V gene. The CDR3 protein is CASTEGRYTEAFF. For the CDR3, the DNA is TGCGCCAGTACTGAGGGCCGTTACACTGAAGCTTTCTTT.

This chain connects TRBV6-1 to TRBJ2-3, with D tentatively TRBD2 (7 bases). Per the germline V gene, CDR1 is MNHNS and CDR2 is SASEGT. Trimming cost V 3 bases and J 8 bases, with 15 bases left between them. This CDR3 contains 14 residues. The DNA for the CDR3 is TGTGCCAGCAGTGATTGGGGGGGCCGTAGTACGCAGTATTTT. Protein sequence: CASSDWGGRSTQYF.

The chain recombines TRBV6-5 with TRBJ1-1, with D uncertain. CDR3 length equals 13 residues. Germline values: CDR1 MNHEY, CDR2 SVGAGI. V lost 7 bases and J 6 bases, leaving 15 bases between the germline ends. The CDR3 nucleotides read TGTGCCAGCAAGACGGCGAGGATTCCTGAAGCTTTCTTT. Its translation: CASKTARIPEAFF.

The sample holds a few counts of this clone. The chain carries TRBV4-1 and TRBJ2-7; 7 bases are a match to TRBD1. The CDR3 has 16 amino acids. V was pared by 3 bases and J by 3 bases, with 11 bases of the junction left unmatched. Germline lookup yields CDR1 MGHRA and CDR2 YSYEKL. This chain's CDR3 is CASSHVLRQGVYEQYF. The CDR3 DNA reads TGCGCCAGCAGCCACGTCCTCAGACAGGGAGTCTACGAGCAGTACTTC.

This clone was observed a single time. The rearrangement joins TRBV10-3 to TRBJ1-2, with a weak D call TRBD1 (6 bases). V shed 10 bases and J shed 0 bases, with 15 bases lying between them. From germline, CDR1 is ENHRY and CDR2 SYGVKD. This CDR3 contains 14 residues. The CDR3, as DNA: TGTGCCACGCTGGACAGCCTAGCTAACTATGGCTACACCTTC. Amino acid sequence: CATLDSLANYGYTF.

The rearrangement uses TRBV5-1 and TRBJ2-1; a weak D match, TRBD2 (6 bases). The CDR3 totals 14 residues. The V gene's germline CDR1 is SGHRS and CDR2 YFSETQ. Trimming shortened V by 6 bases and J by 4 bases, and 14 bases separated the two germline ends. The CDR3 protein is CASTVSGLYNEQFF. The CDR3 coding sequence is TGCGCCAGCACCGTATCCGGACTATACAATGAGCAGTTCTTC.

This chain joins TRBV2 and TRBJ1-2, with TRBD1 identical over 10 bases. This CDR3 spans 15 amino acids. Trimming at V came to 7 bases and at J to 6 bases, leaving 11 bases not matched to a gene. CDR1 and CDR2 (germline): SNHLY, FYNNEI. CDR3 residues: CASTGDRGIYHGYTF. For the CDR3, the DNA is TGTGCCAGCACCGGGGACAGGGGAATTTACCATGGCTACACCTTC.

V is TRBV6-6 and J is TRBJ1-5; no definite D call. This CDR3 is built from 15 residues. The germline gives CDR1 MNHNY, CDR2 SVGAGI (reference sequence). Between the trimmed V and J ends, which lost 0 bases and 4 bases, there was a span of 10 bases. The CDR3 sequence: CASSYSREGNQPQHF. CDR3 bases: TGTGCCAGCAGTTACTCGAGGGAGGGAAATCAGCCCCAGCATTTT.

The rearrangement links TRBV27 to TRBJ2-7, with 8 bases aligning to TRBD1. Germline CDR1 and CDR2: MNHEY and SMNVEV (reference sequence). The CDR3 totals 14 residues. V was pared by 8 bases and J by 5 bases, with 11 bases of the junction left unmatched. CDR3 DNA: TGTGCCAGCGGATGGACCGGGACAGGTAACGAGCAGTACTTC. Amino acids: CASGWTGTGNEQYF.

This rearrangement joins TRBV28 to TRBJ1-3; no firm D call. The CDR3 is made up of 14 amino acids. V was trimmed by 5 bases and J by 0 bases, leaving 8 bases between them. Per germline, CDR1 MDHEN and CDR2 SYDVKM. CDR3 sequence: CASSSGLSGNTIYF. The DNA of the CDR3 is TGTGCCAGCAGTAGTGGACTCTCTGGAAACACCATATATTTT.